A selection of T cell receptor beta chains follows, all from one sample in a study of blood T cell repertoires in COVID-19. TCRdb keeps only in-frame clones here, not all; method: immunoSEQ multiplex PCR. The data contain approximately 440,000 clones, less than 95% of them singletons. The sample consisted of PBMCs or T cells enriched from blood (not recorded which). The receptors shown here come from a man between 18 and 35 years old who had recovered from COVID-19. The CDR3 runs from the conserved cysteine through the conserved F or W. Each record gives: V gene, J gene, D gene, clone size, CDR3 protein, CDR3 DNA. The D gene is left open where the match is weak. The size field is filled for only some rows; it gives once, few, many or a size class.

v_gene: TRBV4-1; j_gene: TRBJ2-6; d_gene: .; abundance: .; CDR3aa: CASSQDPGAGANVLTF; CDR3nt: TGCGCCAGCAGCCAAGATCCGGGTGCTGGGGCCAACGTCCTGACTTTC
v_gene: TRBV2; j_gene: TRBJ1-5; d_gene: TRBD1; abundance: .; CDR3aa: CASANGQGNQPQHF; CDR3nt: TGTGCCAGCGCGAATGGACAGGGGAATCAGCCCCAGCATTTT
v_gene: TRBV3-1/TRBV3-2; j_gene: TRBJ1-1; d_gene: .; abundance: once; CDR3aa: CASSPRRGVGTEAFF; CDR3nt: TGTGCCAGCAGCCCAAGGCGGGGGGTTGGCACTGAAGCTTTCTTT
v_gene: TRBV11-2; j_gene: TRBJ2-2; d_gene: TRBD1; abundance: .; CDR3aa: CASSLSGQGSTGELFF; CDR3nt: TGTGCCAGCAGCTTATCCGGACAGGGATCCACCGGGGAGCTGTTTTTT
v_gene: TRBV7-3; j_gene: TRBJ2-1; d_gene: TRBD2; abundance: .; CDR3aa: CASSLLAGDDIYNEQFF; CDR3nt: TGTGCCAGCAGCTTATTGGCGGGAGACGATATTTACAATGAGCAGTTCTTC
v_gene: TRBV15; j_gene: TRBJ2-3; d_gene: .; abundance: .; CDR3aa: CATSRDPLDTQYF; CDR3nt: TGTGCCACCAGCAGAGATCCCCTAGATACGCAGTATTTT
v_gene: TRBV7-8; j_gene: TRBJ2-7; d_gene: TRBD2; abundance: .; CDR3aa: CASSLSGRIHEQYF; CDR3nt: TGTGCCAGCAGCTTATCCGGGAGGATCCACGAGCAGTACTTC
v_gene: TRBV6-5; j_gene: TRBJ1-1; d_gene: .; abundance: .; CDR3aa: CASSYSSGTRNEAFF; CDR3nt: TGTGCCAGCAGTTACTCGAGTGGGACAAGAAACGAAGCTTTCTTT
v_gene: TRBV5-1; j_gene: TRBJ2-5; d_gene: TRBD1; abundance: .; CDR3aa: CASSPGTAQETQYF; CDR3nt: TGCGCCAGCAGCCCGGGGACAGCACAAGAGACCCAGTACTTC
v_gene: TRBV5-4; j_gene: TRBJ1-2; d_gene: .; abundance: .; CDR3aa: CASSYHAENYGYTF; CDR3nt: TGTGCCAGCAGCTATCACGCGGAGAACTATGGCTACACCTTC
v_gene: TRBV19; j_gene: TRBJ2-1; d_gene: TRBD2; abundance: .; CDR3aa: CASSILAGVRNEQFF; CDR3nt: TGTGCCAGTAGTATACTAGCGGGAGTGCGTAATGAGCAGTTCTTC
v_gene: TRBV27; j_gene: TRBJ1-1; d_gene: .; abundance: .; CDR3aa: CASSSPIKGDTEAFF; CDR3nt: TGTGCCAGCAGTTCGCCGATTAAGGGGGACACTGAAGCTTTCTTT
v_gene: TRBV6-5; j_gene: TRBJ2-1; d_gene: .; abundance: .; CDR3aa: CASSSLARANPNEQFF; CDR3nt: TGTGCCAGCAGTTCCCTAGCGCGCGCAAACCCCAATGAGCAGTTCTTC
v_gene: TRBV28; j_gene: TRBJ2-7; d_gene: TRBD1; abundance: .; CDR3aa: CASSSGQGYDEQYF; CDR3nt: TGTGCCAGCAGTTCGGGACAGGGCTACGACGAGCAGTACTTC
v_gene: TRBV5-4; j_gene: TRBJ2-1; d_gene: .; abundance: .; CDR3aa: CASSNWGYNNEQFF; CDR3nt: TGTGCCAGCAGCAACTGGGGCTACAACAATGAGCAGTTCTTC
v_gene: TRBV27; j_gene: TRBJ2-7; d_gene: TRBD2; abundance: .; CDR3aa: CASSWLAGRYEQYF; CDR3nt: TGTGCCAGCAGTTGGCTAGCGGGAAGGTACGAGCAGTACTTC
v_gene: TRBV3-1/TRBV3-2; j_gene: TRBJ2-2; d_gene: .; abundance: .; CDR3aa: CASSQVETGELFF; CDR3nt: TGTGCCAGCAGCCAAGTCGAGACCGGGGAGCTGTTTTTT
v_gene: TRBV11-3; j_gene: TRBJ1-1; d_gene: .; abundance: .; CDR3aa: CASSLGGQNTEAFF; CDR3nt: TGTGCCAGCTCCCTAGGGGGTCAGAACACTGAAGCTTTCTTT
v_gene: TRBV5-1; j_gene: TRBJ2-2; d_gene: TRBD2; abundance: .; CDR3aa: CASSLAAGGPGELFF; CDR3nt: TGCGCCAGCAGCTTGGCGGCGGGGGGGCCCGGGGAGCTGTTTTTT
v_gene: TRBV7-2; j_gene: TRBJ1-1; d_gene: .; abundance: few; CDR3aa: CASSFRRENTEAFF; CDR3nt: TGTGCCAGCAGCTTTCGGCGGGAGAACACTGAAGCTTTCTTT
v_gene: TRBV7-9; j_gene: TRBJ1-2; d_gene: TRBD1; abundance: .; CDR3aa: CASSSETGNGYTF; CDR3nt: TGTGCCAGCAGCTCCGAGACAGGGAATGGCTACACCTTC
v_gene: TRBV13; j_gene: TRBJ1-1; d_gene: .; abundance: .; CDR3aa: CASIRGTNTEAFF; CDR3nt: TGTGCCAGCATTAGGGGGACGAACACTGAAGCTTTCTTT
v_gene: TRBV3-1/TRBV3-2; j_gene: TRBJ2-7; d_gene: TRBD2; abundance: .; CDR3aa: CASSRRGVAGVHEQYF; CDR3nt: TGTGCCAGCAGCCGCAGGGGAGTAGCGGGAGTTCACGAGCAGTACTTC
v_gene: TRBV27; j_gene: TRBJ1-4; d_gene: .; abundance: once; CDR3aa: CASSFSSGFATNEKLFF; CDR3nt: TGTGCCAGCAGTTTTAGTTCAGGGTTTGCAACTAATGAAAAACTGTTTTTT
v_gene: TRBV6-5; j_gene: TRBJ1-1; d_gene: TRBD1; abundance: .; CDR3aa: CASSPQQGTEAFF; CDR3nt: TGTGCCAGCAGTCCTCAACAGGGGACTGAAGCTTTCTTT
v_gene: TRBV9; j_gene: TRBJ2-6; d_gene: .; abundance: .; CDR3aa: CASNSQGSGANVLTF; CDR3nt: TGTGCCAGCAACAGTCAGGGCTCTGGGGCCAACGTCCTGACTTTC
v_gene: TRBV9; j_gene: TRBJ1-6; d_gene: .; abundance: .; CDR3aa: CASSLIGRENSPLHF; CDR3nt: TGTGCCAGCAGCCTAATTGGTCGGGAGAATTCACCCCTCCACTTT
v_gene: TRBV2; j_gene: TRBJ1-1; d_gene: .; abundance: once; CDR3aa: CASSAGVAEAFF; CDR3nt: TGTGCCAGCAGTGCAGGGGTGGCTGAAGCTTTCTTT
v_gene: TRBV9; j_gene: TRBJ1-4; d_gene: TRBD1; abundance: .; CDR3aa: CASSAWTGVREKLFF; CDR3nt: TGTGCCAGCAGCGCCTGGACAGGGGTGAGAGAAAAACTGTTTTTT
v_gene: TRBV11-2; j_gene: TRBJ1-1; d_gene: .; abundance: .; CDR3aa: CASSLSQGNTEAFF; CDR3nt: TGTGCCAGCAGCTTAAGCCAGGGGAACACTGAAGCTTTCTTT
v_gene: TRBV5-6; j_gene: TRBJ1-2; d_gene: .; abundance: .; CDR3aa: CASSFTEGYTF; CDR3nt: TGTGCCAGCAGCTTTACAGAGGGCTACACCTTC
v_gene: TRBV6-5; j_gene: TRBJ2-2; d_gene: TRBD1; abundance: .; CDR3aa: CASSLDRVATGELFF; CDR3nt: TGTGCCAGCAGCCTGGACAGGGTGGCCACCGGGGAGCTGTTTTTT